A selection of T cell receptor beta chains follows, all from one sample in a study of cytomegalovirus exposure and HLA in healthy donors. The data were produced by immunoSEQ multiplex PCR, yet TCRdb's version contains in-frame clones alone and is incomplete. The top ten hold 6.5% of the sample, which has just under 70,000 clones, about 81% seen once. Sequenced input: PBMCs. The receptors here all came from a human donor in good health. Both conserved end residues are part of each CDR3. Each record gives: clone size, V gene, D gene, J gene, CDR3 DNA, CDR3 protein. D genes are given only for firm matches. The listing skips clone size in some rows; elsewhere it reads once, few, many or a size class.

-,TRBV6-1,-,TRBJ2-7,TGTGCCAGCAGTGAAAATAGCCAGTACGAGCAGTACTTC,CASSENSQYEQYF
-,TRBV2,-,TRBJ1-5,TGTGCCAGCAGTGAAGGCGCGTACGATCAGCCCCAGCATTTT,CASSEGAYDQPQHF
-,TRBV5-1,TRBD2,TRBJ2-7,TGCGCCAGCAGCACCGGCGTACTAGCGGGGGGGCCCCACGAGCAGTACTTC,CASSTGVLAGGPHEQYF
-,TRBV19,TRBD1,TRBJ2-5,TGTGCCAGTAGTATACGGACAGGCAACCAAGAGACCCAGTACTTC,CASSIRTGNQETQYF
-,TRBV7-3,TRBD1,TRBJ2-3,TGTGCCAGCAGCTTAGGGACAGGGGGGGAGACAGATACGCAGTATTTT,CASSLGTGGETDTQYF
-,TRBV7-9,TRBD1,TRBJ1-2,TGTGCCAGCAGCTTCCGGGACAGGGGGCTGAATGGCTACCCCTTC,CASSFRDRGLNGYPF
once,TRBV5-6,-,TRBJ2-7,TGTGCCAGCAGCTTGCCAGGGCCCTACGAGCAGTACTTC,CASSLPGPYEQYF
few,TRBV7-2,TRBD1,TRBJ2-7,TGTGCCAGCAGCTACCTCGGGACAGGGGCCTACGAGCAGTACTTC,CASSYLGTGAYEQYF
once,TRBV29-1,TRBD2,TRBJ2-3,TGCAGCGTTGAAGCCATTCGATTTAGCGGGAGCACAGATACGCAGTATTTT,CSVEAIRFSGSTDTQYF
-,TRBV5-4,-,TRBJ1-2,TGTGCCAGCAGCTTTCGGCAGTCTCGTAGCGGCTACACCTTC,CASSFRQSRSGYTF
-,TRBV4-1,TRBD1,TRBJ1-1,TGCGCCAGCAGCCAAGATCTGGGAAGGACAGGGGGAGAAGCTTTCTTT,CASSQDLGRTGGEAFF
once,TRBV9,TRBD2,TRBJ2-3,TGTGCCAGCAGCGCGGAAGCGGGGGGGCTTGCCGATACGCAGTATTTT,CASSAEAGGLADTQYF
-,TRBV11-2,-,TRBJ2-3,TGTGCCAGCAGCTGGTCGCGGGGTATGGCAGATACGCAGTATTTT,CASSWSRGMADTQYF
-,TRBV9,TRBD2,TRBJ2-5,TGTGCCAGCAGCGGACTAGCGGGGACATCGGAGACCCAGTACTTC,CASSGLAGTSETQYF
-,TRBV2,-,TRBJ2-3,TGTGCCAGCAGTGAAGCGCGAGGCTGGCGGGGTGCAGATACGCAGTATTTT,CASSEARGWRGADTQYF
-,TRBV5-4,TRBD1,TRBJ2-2,TGTGCCAGCACCCAAGCAAACAGGGGGAACACCGGGGAGCTGTTTTTT,CASTQANRGNTGELFF